These 7 T cell receptor beta chains originate from one sample sequenced in a study of blood T cell repertoires in COVID-19. The protocol was immunoSEQ multiplex PCR, while the TCRdb copy is restricted to in-frame clones and leaves out a portion. The table lists approximately 220,000 clones, under 90% of them singletons, with 2% to 3% in the top ten. The sample was peripheral blood. The receptors shown here come from a woman between 40 and 50 years old with active or convalescent COVID-19.

This sequence joins TRBV29-1 and TRBJ1-1; D ambiguous. The CDR3 consists of 13 residues. CDR1 SQVTM and CDR2 ANQGSEA come from the germline V gene. The V and J ends lost 0 bases and 1 base respectively, with 6 bases between them. The CDR3: CSVEDVRNTEAFF. The CDR3 DNA follows: TGCAGCGTTGAAGACGTGCGGAACACTGAAGCTTTCTTT.

The gene calls are TRBV2 and TRBJ2-7; the match to TRBD1 covers 8 bases. The J segment lost 5 bases and the V segment lost 6 bases, leaving 9 bases of the junction unmatched. From germline, CDR1 is SNHLY and CDR2 FYNNEI. CDR3 size: 14 residues. The CDR3 protein is CASSLRDRFNEQYF. CDR3 in DNA: TGTGCCAGCAGCCTCCGGGACAGGTTCAACGAGCAGTACTTC.

The chain links TRBV4-1 to TRBJ2-7, with D hard to call. CDR1 and CDR2 (germline): MGHRA, YSYEKL. This CDR3 comprises 14 residues. Trimming removed 1 base at V and 4 bases at J, with 11 bases between. The DNA for the CDR3 is TGCGCCAGCAGCCAAGTGGCTACAGAGTACGAGCAGTACTTC. It translates to CASSQVATEYEQYF.

V usage is TRBV5-1 and J usage is TRBJ2-7; D is uncertain. The V end lost 1 base, the J end lost 12 bases, and 23 bases lay between the germline ends. The CDR3 spans 15 residues. Germline V gives CDR1 SGHRS, CDR2 YFSETQ. The CDR3 bases are TGCGCCAGCAGCTTGACCCACTCAAGACTGGATTTTTTGTACTTC. The encoded protein is CASSLTHSRLDFLYF. Variable domain in full (rest from reference TRBV5-1 and TRBJ2-7): KAGVTQTPRYLIKTRGQQVTLSCSPISGHRSVSWYQQTPGQGLQFLFEYFSETQRNKGNFPGRFSGRQFSNSRSEMNVSTLELGDSALYLCASSLTHSRLDFLYFGPGTRLTVT.

V gene TRBV11-3 combines with J gene TRBJ2-1; 7 bases agree with TRBD2. This CDR3 is 15 amino acids long. Germline CDR1 is SGHNT and CDR2 is YENEEA. Trimming took 5 bases from V and 5 from J; bases not matched to a gene: 9. The CDR3 nucleotides are TGTGCCAGCAGCCGGGCCGGGACTACTGACAATGAGCAGTTCTTC. Its protein is CASSRAGTTDNEQFF.

The rearrangement joins TRBV7-9 to TRBJ2-4; 7 nucleotides agree with TRBD2. V lost 1 base and J lost 0; bases outside the gene matches: 6. The CDR3 runs 17 residues. Germline V gene data show CDR1 as SEHNR and CDR2 as FQNEAQ (reference sequence). The CDR3, as DNA: TGTGCCAGCAGCTTAGAGGCGGGAGCCGGAGCCAAAAACATTCAGTACTTC. It is translated as CASSLEAGAGAKNIQYF.

The CDR3 reads CASNLAELREQYF. The CDR3 nucleotides are TGTGCCAGCAATTTAGCGGAGTTACGCGAGCAGTACTTC. This chain connects TRBV6-5 to TRBJ2-7; possibly TRBD2 for D (6 bases). Germline V gene lookup returns CDR1 MNHEY and CDR2 SVGAGI. Trimming pared 7 bases from V and 6 bases from J, leaving 16 bases between. The CDR3 has 13 amino acids.